This T cell receptor (beta chain) was identified during a study of CD8 T cells in ankylosing spondylitis (dated 2017 in TCRdb). Notes on the research overall: The study set out to find disease-linked TCR variants by profiling T cell receptor beta repertoires in ankylosing spondylitis patients and healthy donors. In total, the full study cohort was made up of about 99 healthy donors and roughly 27 ankylosing spondylitis patients. Samples of peripheral blood were taken, and for ankylosing spondylitis patients, synovial fluid was collected as well. General conclusions and limits of the study: According to the report, matched synovial fluid samples from ankylosing spondylitis patients were significantly enriched for the disease-linked clones. Blood from ankylosing spondylitis patients appeared to be characterized by a TCR beta motif composed of about eight highly homologous amino acid variants. Some of the motif variants had been reported before in the synovial fluid and blood of reactive arthritis patients, a finding that suggests common disease-initiation mechanisms. The disease-linked clones had a CD8+ phenotype and were found at relatively low frequencies in peripheral blood.

For this clonotype: What this receptor recognizes is not known. Nothing much larger sits one base from this clone, and base qualities are not available.

In the germline V gene, CDR1 corresponds to SGHTS and CDR2 to YDEGEE. Inclusive of the bounding cysteine and phenylalanine, the CDR3 is 15 residues long. Just CDR3 DNA is preserved here, 45 bases in frame from base 1. V was cut back by 4 bases and J by 2 bases, leaving a gap of 13 bases between them. Sequenced using an Illumina HiSeq 2500. Quantitative 5'-RACE with molecular barcodes was the method used to prepare the TCR beta libraries. Under the source paper's analysis protocol: To identify disease-linked TCR variants, a new computational method was used, one built on a probabilistic model of VDJ rearrangement. TCRdb applied fastp at Q25 and MiXCR to the public reads, then kept only in-frame beta chains. Each record represents a unique CDR3 protein, reported with the most common genes and DNA among its rows. TCRdb, rather than the study authors, made the V and J calls. In this sample the table shows about 170,000 distinct CDR3 sequences, around 16% of which occur a single time. The top ten clonotypes cover approximately 7.8% of the sample.

This receptor was taken from a male donor with ankylosing spondylitis or in good health (not recorded which). Sequencing input: blood, either unsorted or a sorted T cell fraction (not recorded which). The chain is made from TRBV5-8 and TRBJ1-5; the D segment cannot be called with confidence. The DNA sequence follows: TGTGCCAGCAGCCCTGGTGGGCAGGGCAATCAGCCCCAGCATTTT. Translated, this gives CASSPGGQGNQPQHF.